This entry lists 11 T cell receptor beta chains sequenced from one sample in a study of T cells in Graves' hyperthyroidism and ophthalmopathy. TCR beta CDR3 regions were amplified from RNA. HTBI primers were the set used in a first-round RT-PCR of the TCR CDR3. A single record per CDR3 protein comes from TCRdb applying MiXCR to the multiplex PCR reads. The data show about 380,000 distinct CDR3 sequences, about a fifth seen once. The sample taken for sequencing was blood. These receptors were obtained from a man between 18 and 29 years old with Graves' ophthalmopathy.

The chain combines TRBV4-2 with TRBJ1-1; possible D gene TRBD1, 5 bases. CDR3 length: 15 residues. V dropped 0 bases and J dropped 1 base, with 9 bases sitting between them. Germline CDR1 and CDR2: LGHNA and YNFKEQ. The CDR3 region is CASSQEKGQNTEAFF. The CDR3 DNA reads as TGTGCCAGCAGCCAAGAAAAGGGGCAGAACACTGAAGCTTTCTTT.

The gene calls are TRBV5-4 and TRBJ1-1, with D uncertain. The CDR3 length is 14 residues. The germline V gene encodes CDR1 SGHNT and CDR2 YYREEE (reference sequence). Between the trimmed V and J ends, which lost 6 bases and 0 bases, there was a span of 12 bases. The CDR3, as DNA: TGTGCCAGCACCGCCGGGTTAATGAACACTGAAGCTTTCTTT. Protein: CASTAGLMNTEAFF.

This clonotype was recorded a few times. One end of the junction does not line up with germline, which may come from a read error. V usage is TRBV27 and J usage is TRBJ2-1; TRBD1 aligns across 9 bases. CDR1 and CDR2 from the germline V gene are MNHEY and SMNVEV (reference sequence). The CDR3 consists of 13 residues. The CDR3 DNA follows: TGTGCCAGCAGTCGACCCGGGACAGGGTGGTCGGTCTTC. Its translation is CASSRPGTGWSVF.

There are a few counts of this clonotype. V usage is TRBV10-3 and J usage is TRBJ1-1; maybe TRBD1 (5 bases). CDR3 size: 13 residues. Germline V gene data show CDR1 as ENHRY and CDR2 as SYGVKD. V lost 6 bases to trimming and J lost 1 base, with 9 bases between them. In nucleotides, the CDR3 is TGTGCCATCAGGGGGACGGGGAACACTGAAGCTTTCTTT. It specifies CAIRGTGNTEAFF.

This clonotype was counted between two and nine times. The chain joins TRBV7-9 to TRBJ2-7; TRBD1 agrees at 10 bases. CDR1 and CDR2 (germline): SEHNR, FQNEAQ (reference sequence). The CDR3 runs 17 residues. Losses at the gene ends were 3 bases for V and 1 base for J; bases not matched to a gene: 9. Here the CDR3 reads CASSLTGGVVRSYEQYF. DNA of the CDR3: TGTGCCAGCAGCTTGACAGGGGGCGTCGTCAGATCCTACGAGCAGTACTTC.

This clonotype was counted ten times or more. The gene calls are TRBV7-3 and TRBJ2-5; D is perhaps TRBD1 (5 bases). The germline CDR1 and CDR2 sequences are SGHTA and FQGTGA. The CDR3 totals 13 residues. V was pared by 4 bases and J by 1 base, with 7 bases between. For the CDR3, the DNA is TGTGCCAGCAGCTCCAGGGTCCAAGAGACCCAGTACTTC. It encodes CASSSRVQETQYF.

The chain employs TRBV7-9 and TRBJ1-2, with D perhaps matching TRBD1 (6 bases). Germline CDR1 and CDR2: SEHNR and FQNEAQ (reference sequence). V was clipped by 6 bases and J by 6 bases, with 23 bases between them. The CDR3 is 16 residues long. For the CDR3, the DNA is TGTGCCAGCAGTCGGGACTCTAGCGGGGGGCGGGATGGCTACACCTTC. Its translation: CASSRDSSGGRDGYTF. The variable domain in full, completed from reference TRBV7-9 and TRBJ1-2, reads DTGVSQNPRHKITKRGQNVTFRCDPISEHNRLYWYRQTLGQGPEFLTYFQNEAQLEKSRLLSDRFSAERPKGSFSTLEIQRTEQGDSAMYLCASSRDSSGGRDGYTFGSGTRLTVV.

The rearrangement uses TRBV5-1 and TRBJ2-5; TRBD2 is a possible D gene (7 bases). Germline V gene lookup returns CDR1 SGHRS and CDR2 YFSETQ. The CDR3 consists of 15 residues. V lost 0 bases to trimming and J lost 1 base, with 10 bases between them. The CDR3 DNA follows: TGCGCCAGCAGCTTGGGGCGGGGGCCCCAAGAGACCCAGTACTTC. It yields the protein CASSLGRGPQETQYF.

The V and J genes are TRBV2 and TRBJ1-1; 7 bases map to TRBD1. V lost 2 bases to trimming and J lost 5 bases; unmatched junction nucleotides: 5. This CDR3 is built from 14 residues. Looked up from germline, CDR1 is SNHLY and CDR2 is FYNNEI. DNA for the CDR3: TGTGCCAGCAGTGAATCGACAGGGTGGACTGAAGCTTTCTTT. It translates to CASSESTGWTEAFF.

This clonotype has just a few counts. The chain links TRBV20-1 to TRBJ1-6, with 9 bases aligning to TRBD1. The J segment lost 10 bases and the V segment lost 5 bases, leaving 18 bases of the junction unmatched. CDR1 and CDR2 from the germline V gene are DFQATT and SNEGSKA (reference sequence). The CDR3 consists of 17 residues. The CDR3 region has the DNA TGCAGTGCTCCACAGACAGGGGGGGAAGTAAGCGGGTCACCCCTCCACTTT. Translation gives CSAPQTGGEVSGSPLHF.

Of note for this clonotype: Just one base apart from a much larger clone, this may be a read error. The CDR3 sequence: CASSPQGGDTEAFF. CDR3 coding DNA: TGTGCCAGCAGCCCACAGGGAGGGGACACTGAAGCTTTCTTT. The chain links TRBV11-2 to TRBJ1-1, with D perhaps matching TRBD1 (6 bases). Looked up from germline, CDR1 is SGHAT and CDR2 is FQNNGV. V lost 5 bases and J 3 bases, leaving 13 bases between the germline ends. This CDR3 comprises 14 residues.